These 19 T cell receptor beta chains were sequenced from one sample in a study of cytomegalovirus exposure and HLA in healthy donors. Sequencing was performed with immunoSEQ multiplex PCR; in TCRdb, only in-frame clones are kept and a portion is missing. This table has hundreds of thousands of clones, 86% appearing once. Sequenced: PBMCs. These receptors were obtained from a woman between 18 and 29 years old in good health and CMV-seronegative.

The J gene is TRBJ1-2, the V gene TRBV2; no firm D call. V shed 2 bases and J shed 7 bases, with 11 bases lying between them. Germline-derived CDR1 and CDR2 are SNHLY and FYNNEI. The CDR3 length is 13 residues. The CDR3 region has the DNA TGTGCCAGCAGTGAAAACGGGATAGCTGGCTACACCTTC. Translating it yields CASSENGIAGYTF.

Written as DNA, the CDR3 is TGTGCCAGCAGCCCAGGGGTCCAGGGAAGAACTTCTGGGGCCAACGTCCTGACTTTC. Its protein is CASSPGVQGRTSGANVLTF. The chain employs TRBV9 and TRBJ2-6; a possible D gene is TRBD1 (6 bases). Germline loops: CDR1 SGDLS, CDR2 YYNGEE. The CDR3 has 19 amino acids. The V gene lost 4 bases and the J gene lost 1 base, with 21 bases spanning the gap.

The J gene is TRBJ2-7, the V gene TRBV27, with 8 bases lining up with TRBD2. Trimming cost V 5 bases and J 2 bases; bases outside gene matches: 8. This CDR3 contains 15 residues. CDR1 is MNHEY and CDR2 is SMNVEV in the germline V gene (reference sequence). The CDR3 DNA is TGTGCCAGCAGTAGAACTAGCGGCGCAGCCTACGAGCAGTACTTC. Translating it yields CASSRTSGAAYEQYF.

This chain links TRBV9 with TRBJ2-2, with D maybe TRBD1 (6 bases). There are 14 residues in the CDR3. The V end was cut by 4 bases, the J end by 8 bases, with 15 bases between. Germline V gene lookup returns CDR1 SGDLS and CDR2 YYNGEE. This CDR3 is CASSPRTDTGELFF. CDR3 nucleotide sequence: TGTGCCAGCAGCCCAAGGACAGATACGGGGGAGCTGTTTTTT.

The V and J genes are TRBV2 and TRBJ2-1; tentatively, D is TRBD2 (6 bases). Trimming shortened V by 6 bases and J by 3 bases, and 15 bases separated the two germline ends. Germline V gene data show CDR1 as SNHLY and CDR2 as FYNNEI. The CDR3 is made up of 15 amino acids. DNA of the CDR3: TGTGCCAGCAGGTCCGGGACTGGGTTCTACAATGAGCAGTTCTTC. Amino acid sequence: CASRSGTGFYNEQFF.

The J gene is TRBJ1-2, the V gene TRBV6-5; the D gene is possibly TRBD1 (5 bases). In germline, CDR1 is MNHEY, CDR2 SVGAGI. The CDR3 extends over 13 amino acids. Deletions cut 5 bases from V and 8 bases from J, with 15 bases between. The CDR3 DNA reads TGTGCCAGCAGTCAATCAGGGTCGGTCGGCTACACCTTC. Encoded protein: CASSQSGSVGYTF.

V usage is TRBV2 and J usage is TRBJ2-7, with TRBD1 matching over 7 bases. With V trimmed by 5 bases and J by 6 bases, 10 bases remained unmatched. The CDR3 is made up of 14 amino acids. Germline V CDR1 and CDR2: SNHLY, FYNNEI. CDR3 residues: CASSPGNRGIEQYF. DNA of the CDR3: TGTGCCAGCAGTCCCGGGAACAGGGGTATCGAGCAGTACTTC.

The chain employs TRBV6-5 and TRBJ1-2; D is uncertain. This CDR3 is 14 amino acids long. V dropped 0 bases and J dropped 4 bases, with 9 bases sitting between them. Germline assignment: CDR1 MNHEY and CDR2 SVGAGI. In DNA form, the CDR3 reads TGTGCCAGCAGTTACTCGAGCGGAAGCTATGGCTACACCTTC. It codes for CASSYSSGSYGYTF.

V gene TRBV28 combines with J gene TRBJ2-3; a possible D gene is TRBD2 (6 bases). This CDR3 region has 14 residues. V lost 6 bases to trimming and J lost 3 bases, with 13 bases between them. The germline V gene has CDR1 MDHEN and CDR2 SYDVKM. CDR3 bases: TGTGCCAGCAGAGTCGGGAGAGGTACAGATACGCAGTATTTT. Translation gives CASRVGRGTDTQYF.

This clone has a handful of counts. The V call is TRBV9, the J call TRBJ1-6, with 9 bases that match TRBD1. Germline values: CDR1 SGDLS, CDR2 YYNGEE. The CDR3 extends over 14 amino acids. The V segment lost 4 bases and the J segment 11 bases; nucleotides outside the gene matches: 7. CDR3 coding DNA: TGTGCCAGCAGCACCTCGACAGGGGGAACACCCCTCCACTTT. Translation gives CASSTSTGGTPLHF.

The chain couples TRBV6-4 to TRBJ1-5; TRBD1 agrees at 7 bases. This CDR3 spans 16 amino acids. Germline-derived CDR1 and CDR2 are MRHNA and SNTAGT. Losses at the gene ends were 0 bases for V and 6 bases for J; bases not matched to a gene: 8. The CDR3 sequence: CASSDSGQEPPQPQHF. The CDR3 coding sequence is TGTGCCAGCAGTGACTCCGGACAGGAGCCCCCTCAGCCCCAGCATTTT.

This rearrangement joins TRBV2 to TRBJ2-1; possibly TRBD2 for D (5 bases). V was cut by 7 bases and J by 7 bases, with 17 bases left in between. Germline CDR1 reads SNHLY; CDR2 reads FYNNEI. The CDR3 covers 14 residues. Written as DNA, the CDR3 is TGTGCCAGCATAGGGCGGCTAGCCCGAAATGAGCAGTTCTTC. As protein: CASIGRLARNEQFF.

CDR3 residues: CASSGGQANYGYTF. The CDR3 nucleotides are TGTGCCAGCAGCGGAGGGCAGGCCAACTATGGCTACACCTTC. The chain combines TRBV9 with TRBJ1-2; D not resolved. CDR3 size: 14 residues. Trimming removed 3 bases at V and 2 bases at J, with 11 bases between. Germline lookup yields CDR1 SGDLS and CDR2 YYNGEE.

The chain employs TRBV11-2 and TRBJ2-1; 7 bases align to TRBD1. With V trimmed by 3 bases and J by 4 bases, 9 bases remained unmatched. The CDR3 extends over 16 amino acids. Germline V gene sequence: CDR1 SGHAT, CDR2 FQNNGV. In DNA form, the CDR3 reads TGTGCCAGCAGCTTGTCCCGGGACAGCTTATACAATGAGCAGTTCTTC. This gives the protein CASSLSRDSLYNEQFF.

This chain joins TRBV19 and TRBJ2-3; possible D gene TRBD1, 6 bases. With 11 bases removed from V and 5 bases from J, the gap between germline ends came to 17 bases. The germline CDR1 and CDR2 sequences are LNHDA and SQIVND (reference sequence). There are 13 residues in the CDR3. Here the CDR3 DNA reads TGTGCCTCATGGGGGCCTGTGAGAGATACGCAGTATTTT. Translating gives CASWGPVRDTQYF.

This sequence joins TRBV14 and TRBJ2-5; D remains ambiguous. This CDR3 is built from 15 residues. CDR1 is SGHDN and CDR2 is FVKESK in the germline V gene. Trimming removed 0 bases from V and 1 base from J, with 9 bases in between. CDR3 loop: CASSQDSAFQETQYF. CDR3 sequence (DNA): TGTGCCAGCAGCCAAGACAGCGCCTTCCAAGAGACCCAGTACTTC. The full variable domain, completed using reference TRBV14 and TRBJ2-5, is EAGVTQFPSHSVIEKGQTVTLRCDPISGHDNLYWYRRVMGKEIKFLLHFVKESKQDESGMPNNRFLAERTGGTYSTLKVQPAELEDSGVYFCASSQDSAFQETQYFGPGTRLLVL.

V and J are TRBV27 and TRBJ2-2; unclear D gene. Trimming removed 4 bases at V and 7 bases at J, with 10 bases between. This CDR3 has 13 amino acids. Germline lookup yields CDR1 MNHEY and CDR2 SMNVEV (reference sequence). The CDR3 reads CASSYISGGELFF. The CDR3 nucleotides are TGTGCCAGCAGTTATATATCCGGCGGGGAGCTGTTTTTT.

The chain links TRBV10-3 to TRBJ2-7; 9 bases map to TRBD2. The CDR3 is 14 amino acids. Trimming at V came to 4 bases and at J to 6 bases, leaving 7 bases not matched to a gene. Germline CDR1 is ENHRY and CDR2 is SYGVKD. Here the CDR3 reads CAISAGTSWGEQYF. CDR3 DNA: TGTGCCATCAGTGCTGGGACTAGCTGGGGCGAGCAGTACTTC.

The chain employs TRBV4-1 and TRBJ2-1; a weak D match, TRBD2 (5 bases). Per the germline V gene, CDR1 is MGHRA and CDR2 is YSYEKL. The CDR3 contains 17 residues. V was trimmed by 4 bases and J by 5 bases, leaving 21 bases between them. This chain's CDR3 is CASSRQGIALRHNEQFF. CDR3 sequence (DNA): TGCGCCAGCAGCCGCCAAGGGATAGCGCTACGCCACAATGAGCAGTTCTTC.